The T cell receptor (beta chain) described here comes from a study of blood T cell repertoires in COVID-19. In the study overall: There were acute and convalescent COVID-19 samples, and they came from the United States, Italy and Spain. Nucleic acid was either cDNA or gDNA, and it came from T cells, B-cell-depleted T cells, or PBMCs.

This clone was observed once. In the source study's methods: Amplification from reference gene primers served as the basis for estimated nucleated cell counts. Generated by immunoSEQ multiplex PCR, the TCRdb table keeps only in-frame clones and is missing some. V, J and clone size are taken as reported in that table, and D and trimming were inferred from the DNA itself. The data hold around 82,000 clones, with 90% observed a single time. The CDR3 spans 15 residues. CDR1 is SGDLS, CDR2 YYNGEE, per germline. Deletions cut 0 bases from V and 8 bases from J, with 17 bases between. The sequence came from a human donor in a cohort sampled during active COVID-19. V usage is TRBV9 and J usage is TRBJ1-2, with TRBD1 as a possible D gene (5 bases). Sequenced: peripheral blood. The CDR3 DNA is TGTGCCAGCAGCGTAGGCGCGGGGGGAGAAGAGGGCTACACCTTC. Its protein product is CASSVGAGGEEGYTF. Full variable domain (rest looked up from reference TRBV9 and TRBJ1-2): DSGVTQTPKHLITATGQRVTLRCSPRSGDLSVYWYQQSLDQGLQFLIQYYNGEERAKGNILERFSAQQFPDLHSELNLSSLELGDSALYFCASSVGAGGEEGYTFGSGTRLTVV.